The text below deals with one T cell receptor (beta chain). Antigen specificity is unknown. Sequenced by immunoSEQ multiplex PCR; TCRdb stores in-frame clones only, minus some. Among about 110,000 clones listed, 88% were seen once. These data are taken from a study of T cell responses to AZD1222 COVID-19 vaccine. Study conclusions and caveats: Two AZD1222 doses significantly raised spike-specific TCR breadth and depth over controls. Mostly white British, mostly female donors; authors suggested clonal diversity may be underestimated. The reported proportion of spike-specific TCRs targeting unmutated variant regions was nearly half. At baseline, seropositivity was found in only a handful of AZD1222 recipients.

This CDR3 has 16 amino acids. Trimming removed 5 bases from V and 4 bases from J; junction bases left unmatched: 6. Germline V gene data show CDR1 as SGHNT and CDR2 as YENEEA. The V gene is TRBV11-3, the J gene TRBJ2-1, with 12 nucleotides matching TRBD2. The clonotype was recovered from an adult in good health. This material consisted of peripheral blood, taken on day 0 of AZD1222 vaccination. The chain's CDR3 is CASSRPGLAGYNEQFF. The CDR3 nucleotides read TGTGCCAGCAGCCGCCCGGGACTAGCGGGTTACAATGAGCAGTTCTTC.